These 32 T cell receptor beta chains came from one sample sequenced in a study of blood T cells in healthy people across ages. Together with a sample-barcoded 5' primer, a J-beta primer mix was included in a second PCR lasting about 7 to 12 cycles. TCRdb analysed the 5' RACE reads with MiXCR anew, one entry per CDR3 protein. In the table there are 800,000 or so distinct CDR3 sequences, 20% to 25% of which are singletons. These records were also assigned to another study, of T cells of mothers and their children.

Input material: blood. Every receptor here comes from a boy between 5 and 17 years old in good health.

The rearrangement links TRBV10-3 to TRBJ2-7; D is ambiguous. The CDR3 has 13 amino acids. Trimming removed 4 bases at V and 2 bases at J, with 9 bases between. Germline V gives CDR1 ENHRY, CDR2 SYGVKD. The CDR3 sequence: CAISAISTYEQYF. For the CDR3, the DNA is TGTGCCATCAGTGCCATCTCTACCTACGAGCAGTACTTC.

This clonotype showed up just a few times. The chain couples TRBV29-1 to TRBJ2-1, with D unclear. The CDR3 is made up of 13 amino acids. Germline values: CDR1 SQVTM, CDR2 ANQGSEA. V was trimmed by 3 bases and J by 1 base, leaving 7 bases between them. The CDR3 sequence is CSVDAESYNEQFF. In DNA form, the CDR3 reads TGCAGCGTTGACGCGGAATCCTACAATGAGCAGTTCTTC.

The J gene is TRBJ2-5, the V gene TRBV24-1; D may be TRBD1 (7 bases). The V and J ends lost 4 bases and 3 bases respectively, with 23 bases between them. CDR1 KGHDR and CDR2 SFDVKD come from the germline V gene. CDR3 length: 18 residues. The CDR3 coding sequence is TGTGCCACCAGTGAGGAGGGGGCAGCTGGTTCGAACAAAGAGACCCAGTACTTC. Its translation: CATSEEGAAGSNKETQYF.

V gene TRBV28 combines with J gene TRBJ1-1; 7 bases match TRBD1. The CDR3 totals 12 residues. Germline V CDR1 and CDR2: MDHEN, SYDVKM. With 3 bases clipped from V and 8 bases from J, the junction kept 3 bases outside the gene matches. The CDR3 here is CASSLGQKEAFF. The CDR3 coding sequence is TGTGCCAGCAGTTTGGGACAGAAGGAAGCTTTCTTT.

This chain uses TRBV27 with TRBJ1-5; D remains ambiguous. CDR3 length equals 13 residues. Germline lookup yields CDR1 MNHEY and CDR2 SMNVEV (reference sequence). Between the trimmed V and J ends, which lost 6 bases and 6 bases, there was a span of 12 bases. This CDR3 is CASSQSPPQPQHF. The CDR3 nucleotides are TGTGCCAGCAGCCAGTCGCCGCCTCAGCCCCAGCATTTT.

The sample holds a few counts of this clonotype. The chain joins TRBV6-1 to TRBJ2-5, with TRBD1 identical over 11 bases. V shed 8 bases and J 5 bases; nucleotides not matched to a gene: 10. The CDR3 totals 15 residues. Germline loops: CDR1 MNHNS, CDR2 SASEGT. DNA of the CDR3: TGTGCCAGCTCCTTCTGGACAGGGGGCACGGAGACCCAGTACTTC. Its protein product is CASSFWTGGTETQYF.

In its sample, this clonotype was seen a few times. The CDR3 reads CASSFWGSRALAGDYEQYF. The DNA of the CDR3 is TGTGCCAGCAGTTTTTGGGGGTCCAGGGCTCTTGCGGGAGACTACGAGCAGTACTTC. The chain combines TRBV28 with TRBJ2-7; 7 nucleotides agree with TRBD2. This CDR3 has 19 residues. With V trimmed by 3 bases and J by 3 bases, 20 bases remained unmatched. The germline gives CDR1 MDHEN, CDR2 SYDVKM.

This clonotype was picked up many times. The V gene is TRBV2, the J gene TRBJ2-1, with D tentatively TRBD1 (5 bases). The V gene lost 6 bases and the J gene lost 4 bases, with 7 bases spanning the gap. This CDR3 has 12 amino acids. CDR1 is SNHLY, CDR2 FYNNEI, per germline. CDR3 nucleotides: TGTGCCAGCAGCCAGGGATACAATGAGCAGTTCTTC. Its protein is CASSQGYNEQFF.

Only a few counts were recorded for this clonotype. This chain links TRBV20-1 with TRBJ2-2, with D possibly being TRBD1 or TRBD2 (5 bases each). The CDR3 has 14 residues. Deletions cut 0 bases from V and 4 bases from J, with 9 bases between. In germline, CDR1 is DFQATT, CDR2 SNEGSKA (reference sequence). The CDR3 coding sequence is TGCAGTGCTAGAGATGGTGGGGGCACCGGGGAGCTGTTTTTT. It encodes CSARDGGGTGELFF.

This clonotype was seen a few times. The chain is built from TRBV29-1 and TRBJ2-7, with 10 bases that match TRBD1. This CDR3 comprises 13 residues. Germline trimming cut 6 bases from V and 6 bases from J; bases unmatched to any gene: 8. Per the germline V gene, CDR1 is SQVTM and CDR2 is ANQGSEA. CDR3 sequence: CSVPGTGVAEQYF. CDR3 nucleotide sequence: TGCAGCGTACCGGGGACAGGGGTAGCCGAGCAGTACTTC.

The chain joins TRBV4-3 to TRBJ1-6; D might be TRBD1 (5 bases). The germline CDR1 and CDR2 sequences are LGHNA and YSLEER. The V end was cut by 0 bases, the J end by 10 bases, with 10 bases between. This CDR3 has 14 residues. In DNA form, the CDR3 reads TGCGCCAGCAGCCAAGATCGGCAGGGCTCACCCCTCCACTTT. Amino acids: CASSQDRQGSPLHF.

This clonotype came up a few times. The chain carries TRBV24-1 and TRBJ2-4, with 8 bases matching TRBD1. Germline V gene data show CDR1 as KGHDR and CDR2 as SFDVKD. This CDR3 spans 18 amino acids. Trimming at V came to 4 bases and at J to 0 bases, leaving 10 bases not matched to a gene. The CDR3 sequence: CATSDGSSGGEAKNIQYF. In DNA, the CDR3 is TGTGCCACCAGTGACGGATCATCAGGGGGCGAAGCCAAAAACATTCAGTACTTC.

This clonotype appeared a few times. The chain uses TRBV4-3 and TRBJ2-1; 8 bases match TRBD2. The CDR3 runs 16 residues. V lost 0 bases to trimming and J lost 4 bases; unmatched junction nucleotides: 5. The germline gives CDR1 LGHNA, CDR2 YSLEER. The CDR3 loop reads CASSQDRGGIYNEQFF. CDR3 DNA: TGCGCCAGCAGCCAAGACCGCGGGGGGATTTACAATGAGCAGTTCTTC.

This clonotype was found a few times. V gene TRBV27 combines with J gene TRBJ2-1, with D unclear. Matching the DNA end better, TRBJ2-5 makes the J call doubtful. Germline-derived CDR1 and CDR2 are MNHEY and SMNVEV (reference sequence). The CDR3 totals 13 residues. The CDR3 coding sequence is TGTGCCAGCAGCTTCTCGCTCTGGGAGACCCAGTACTTC. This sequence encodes CASSFSLWETQYF.

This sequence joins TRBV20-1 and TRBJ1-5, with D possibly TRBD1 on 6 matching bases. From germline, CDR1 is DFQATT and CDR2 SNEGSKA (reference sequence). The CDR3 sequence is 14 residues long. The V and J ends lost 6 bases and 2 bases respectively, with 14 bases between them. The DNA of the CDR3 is TGCAGTGCCCCCCAGCAGGGGCGCAATCAGCCCCAGCATTTT. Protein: CSAPQQGRNQPQHF.

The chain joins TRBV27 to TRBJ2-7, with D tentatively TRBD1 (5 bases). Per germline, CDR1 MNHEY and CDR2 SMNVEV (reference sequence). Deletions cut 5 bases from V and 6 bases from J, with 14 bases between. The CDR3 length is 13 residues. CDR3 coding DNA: TGTGCCAGCAGTCTAACAGGCCCTAGCGAGCAGTACTTC. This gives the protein CASSLTGPSEQYF.

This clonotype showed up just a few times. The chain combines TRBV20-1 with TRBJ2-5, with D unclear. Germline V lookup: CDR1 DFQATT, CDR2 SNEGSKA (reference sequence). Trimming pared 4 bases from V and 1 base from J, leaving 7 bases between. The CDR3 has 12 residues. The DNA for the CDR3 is TGCAGTGCTATAGCAACCCAAGAGACCCAGTACTTC. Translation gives CSAIATQETQYF.

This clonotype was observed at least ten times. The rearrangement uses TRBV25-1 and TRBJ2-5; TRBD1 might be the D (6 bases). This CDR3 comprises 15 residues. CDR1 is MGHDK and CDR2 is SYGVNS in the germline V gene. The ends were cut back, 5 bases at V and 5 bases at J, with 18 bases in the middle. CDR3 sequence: CASSPPGSRGETQYF. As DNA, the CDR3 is TGTGCCAGCAGTCCTCCGGGCTCGAGGGGGGAGACCCAGTACTTC.

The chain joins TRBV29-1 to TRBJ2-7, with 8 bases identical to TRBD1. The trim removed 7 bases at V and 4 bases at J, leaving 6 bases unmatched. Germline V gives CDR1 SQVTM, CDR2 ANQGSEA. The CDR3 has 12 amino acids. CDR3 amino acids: CSDGQGPYEQYF. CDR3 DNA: TGCAGCGATGGACAGGGCCCTTACGAGCAGTACTTC.

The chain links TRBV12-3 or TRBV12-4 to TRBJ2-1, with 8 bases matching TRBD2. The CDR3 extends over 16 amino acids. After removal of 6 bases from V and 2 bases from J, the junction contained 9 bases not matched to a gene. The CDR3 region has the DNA TGTGCCAGCAGCCCTAAGGCGGGAGGCCCCTACAATGAGCAGTTCTTC. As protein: CASSPKAGGPYNEQFF.

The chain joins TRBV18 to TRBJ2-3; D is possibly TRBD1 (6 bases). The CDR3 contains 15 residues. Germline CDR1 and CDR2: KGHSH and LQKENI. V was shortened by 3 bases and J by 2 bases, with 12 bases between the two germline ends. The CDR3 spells CASSPQTGNTDTQYF. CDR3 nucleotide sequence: TGTGCCAGCTCACCCCAGACAGGAAACACAGATACGCAGTATTTT.

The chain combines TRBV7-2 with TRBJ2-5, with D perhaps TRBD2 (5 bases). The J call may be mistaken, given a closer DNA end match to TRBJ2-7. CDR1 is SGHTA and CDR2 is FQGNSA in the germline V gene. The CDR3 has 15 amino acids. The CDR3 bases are TGTGCCAGCAGACAAACCCCGGCGGGTGCGGCCGAGCAGTACTTC. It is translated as CASRQTPAGAAEQYF.

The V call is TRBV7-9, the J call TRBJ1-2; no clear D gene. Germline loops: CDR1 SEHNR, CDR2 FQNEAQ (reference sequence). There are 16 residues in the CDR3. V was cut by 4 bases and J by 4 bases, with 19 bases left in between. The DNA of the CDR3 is TGTGCCAGCAGCTCGGTTGTAGGGCATTATCCCTATGGCTACACCTTC. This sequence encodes CASSSVVGHYPYGYTF. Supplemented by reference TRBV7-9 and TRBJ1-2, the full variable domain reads DTGVSQNPRHKITKRGQNVTFRCDPISEHNRLYWYRQTLGQGPEFLTYFQNEAQLEKSRLLSDRFSAERPKGSFSTLEIQRTEQGDSAMYLCASSSVVGHYPYGYTFGSGTRLTVV.

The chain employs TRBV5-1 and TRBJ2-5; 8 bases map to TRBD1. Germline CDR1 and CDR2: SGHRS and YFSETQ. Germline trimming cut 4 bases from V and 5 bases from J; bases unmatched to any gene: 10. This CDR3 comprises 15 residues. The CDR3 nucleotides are TGCGCCAGCAGCATTACAGGGGGTATCGGGGAGACCCAGTACTTC. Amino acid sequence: CASSITGGIGETQYF.

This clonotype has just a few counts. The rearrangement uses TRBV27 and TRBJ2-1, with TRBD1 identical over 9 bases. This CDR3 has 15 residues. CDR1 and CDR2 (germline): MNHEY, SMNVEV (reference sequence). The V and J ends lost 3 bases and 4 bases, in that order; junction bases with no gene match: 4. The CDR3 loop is CASSFTGQGYNEQFF. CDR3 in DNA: TGTGCCAGCAGTTTCACCGGACAGGGGTACAATGAGCAGTTCTTC.

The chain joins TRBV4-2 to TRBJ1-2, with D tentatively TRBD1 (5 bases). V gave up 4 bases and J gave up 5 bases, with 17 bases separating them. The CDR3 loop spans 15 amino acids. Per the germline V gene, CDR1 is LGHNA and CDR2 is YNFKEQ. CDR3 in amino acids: CASSLGGTASYGYTF. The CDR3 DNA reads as TGTGCCAGCAGCCTCGGGGGAACAGCTTCATATGGCTACACCTTC.

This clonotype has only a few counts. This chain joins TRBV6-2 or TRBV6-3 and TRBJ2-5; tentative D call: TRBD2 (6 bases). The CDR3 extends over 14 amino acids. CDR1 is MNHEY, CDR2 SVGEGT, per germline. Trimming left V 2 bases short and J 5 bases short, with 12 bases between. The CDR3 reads CASSYVLAVETQYF. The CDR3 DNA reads TGTGCCAGCAGTTACGTACTAGCAGTGGAGACCCAGTACTTC.

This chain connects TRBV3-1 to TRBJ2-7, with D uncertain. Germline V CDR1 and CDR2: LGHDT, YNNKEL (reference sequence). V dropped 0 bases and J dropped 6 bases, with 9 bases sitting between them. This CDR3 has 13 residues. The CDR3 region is CASSQEVFTEQYF. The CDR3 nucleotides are TGTGCCAGCAGCCAAGAAGTCTTTACCGAGCAGTACTTC.

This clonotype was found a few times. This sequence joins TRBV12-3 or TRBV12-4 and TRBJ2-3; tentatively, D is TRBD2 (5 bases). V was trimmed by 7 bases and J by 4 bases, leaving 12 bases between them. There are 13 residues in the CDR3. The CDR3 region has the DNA TGTGCCAGCAAACTAGACGCCCCAGATACGCAGTATTTT. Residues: CASKLDAPDTQYF.

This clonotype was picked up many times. The CDR3 sequence is CASSFTLYEQYF. In DNA, the CDR3 is TGTGCCAGCTCATTTACACTCTACGAGCAGTACTTC. This chain joins TRBV7-2 and TRBJ2-5; D ambiguous. The J call is doubtful: the DNA matches TRBJ2-7 better. This CDR3 is 12 amino acids long. Germline values: CDR1 SGHTA, CDR2 FQGNSA.

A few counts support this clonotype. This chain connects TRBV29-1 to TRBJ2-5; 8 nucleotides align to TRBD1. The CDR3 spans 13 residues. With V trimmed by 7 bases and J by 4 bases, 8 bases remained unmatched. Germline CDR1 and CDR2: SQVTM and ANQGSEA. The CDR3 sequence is CSARTGSGETQYF. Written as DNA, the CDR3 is TGCAGCGCTCGGACAGGGTCGGGAGAGACCCAGTACTTC.

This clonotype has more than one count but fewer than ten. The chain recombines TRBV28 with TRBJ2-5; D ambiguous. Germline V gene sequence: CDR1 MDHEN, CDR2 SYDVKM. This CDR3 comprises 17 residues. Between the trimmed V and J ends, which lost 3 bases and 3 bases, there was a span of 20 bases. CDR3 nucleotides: TGTGCCAGCAGTTTTCGCTGGCAGCTTTACCGAAAAGAGACCCAGTACTTC. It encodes CASSFRWQLYRKETQYF.